These T cell receptor beta chains were read from a single sample in a study of cytomegalovirus exposure and HLA in healthy donors. This table comes from immunoSEQ multiplex PCR, and its TCRdb copy is limited to in-frame clones, with some not included. The table lists almost 200,000 clones, around three quarters of them singletons, with 3.5% to 5% in the top ten. The sequenced sample was PBMCs. The receptors were gathered from a woman under 40 in good health and CMV-seropositive. Each CDR3 is given with its conserved first and last residue. The D gene is left open where the match is weak. Not every row has a clone size; where given, it reads once, few, many or a size class.

D gene | J gene | clone size | V gene | CDR3 DNA | CDR3 protein
TRBD1 | TRBJ1-1 | NA | TRBV7-2 | TGTGCCAGCAGCTTAGACAGGGGACCCACTGAAGCTTTCTTT | CASSLDRGPTEAFF
TRBD1 | TRBJ1-4 | NA | TRBV2 | TGTGCCAGCAGTGAAGCCTACTTGACAGGGTCAACTAATGAAAAACTGTTTTTT | CASSEAYLTGSTNEKLFF
TRBD1 | TRBJ2-7 | NA | TRBV7-8 | TGTGCCAGCAGCTATGACCGGGACAGATCCTACGAGCAGTACTTC | CASSYDRDRSYEQYF
NA | TRBJ2-3 | NA | TRBV7-9 | TGTGCCAGCAGCTTAGGGATTAGCGGCAGCACAGATACGCAGTATTTT | CASSLGISGSTDTQYF
TRBD1 | TRBJ1-2 | NA | TRBV7-9 | TGTGCCAGCAGCCCTGCGACAGGGTCATTCTATGGCTACACCTTC | CASSPATGSFYGYTF
NA | TRBJ1-1 | NA | TRBV5-4 | TGTGCCAGCAGCTTGATCAGGGGCTTAGTCACTGAAGCTTTCTTT | CASSLIRGLVTEAFF
NA | TRBJ2-5 | NA | TRBV19 | TGTGCCAGTAGTCGAACATCAGCAGGGACTCAAGAGACCCAGTACTTC | CASSRTSAGTQETQYF
TRBD1 | TRBJ1-5 | once | TRBV6-5 | TGTGCCAGCTCAGGGGGCATGGGCAATCAGCCCCAGCATTTT | CASSGGMGNQPQHF
NA | TRBJ1-3 | NA | TRBV5-5 | TGTGCCAGCAGCTTCGGACTTGCTGTGACGGGAAACACCATATATTTT | CASSFGLAVTGNTIYF
NA | TRBJ2-3 | NA | TRBV5-4 | TGTGCCAGCAAGGGGTACACAGATACGCAGTATTTT | CASKGYTDTQYF
TRBD1 | TRBJ2-3 | NA | TRBV4-1 | TGCGCCAGCAGCCAAGATGGGACAGGGTTAGATACGCAGTATTTT | CASSQDGTGLDTQYF
NA | TRBJ2-7 | NA | TRBV11-3 | TGTGCCAGCAGCTTAGATAGCTCCTACGAGCAGTACTTC | CASSLDSSYEQYF
TRBD2 | TRBJ2-5 | NA | TRBV11-3 | TGTGCCAGCAGCCCAAGTCCTAGCGGGAGCACCAGGGAGACCCAGTACTTC | CASSPSPSGSTRETQYF
NA | TRBJ2-7 | NA | TRBV7-8 | TGTGCCAGCAGCGGATTAGGGCAGGGAACCTACGAGCAGTACTTC | CASSGLGQGTYEQYF
TRBD2 | TRBJ2-1 | NA | TRBV30 | TGTGCCGGGAAAAGTTCTAGCGGGCCCTACAATGAGCAGTTCTTC | CAGKSSSGPYNEQFF
TRBD1 | TRBJ1-4 | NA | TRBV6-8 | TGTGCCAGCAGTTACTCGAAGGCTGGATGGGGACAGGGGCATGAAAAACTGTTTTTT | CASSYSKAGWGQGHEKLFF
TRBD1 | TRBJ2-7 | NA | TRBV27 | TGTGCCAGCCAACAGGGGCCCGAGCAGTACTTC | CASQQGPEQYF
TRBD2 | TRBJ2-4 | NA | TRBV7-8 | TGTGCCAGCAGCTTAGTGTCTCCTCTAGCGGGGGGTAAAAACATTCAGTACTTC | CASSLVSPLAGGKNIQYF
NA | TRBJ2-5 | NA | TRBV6-5 | TGTGCCAGCAGTGTTGGGAGACTCCAAGAGACCCAGTACTTC | CASSVGRLQETQYF
TRBD2 | TRBJ2-1 | NA | TRBV7-6 | TGTGCCAGCAGCTTGGGACTAGCTTTCTACAATGAGCAGTTCTTC | CASSLGLAFYNEQFF
NA | TRBJ1-1 | once | TRBV5-5 | TGTGCCAGCAGCTTGGAGGAGGGCACTGAAGCTTTCTTT | CASSLEEGTEAFF
TRBD1 | TRBJ2-5 | NA | TRBV4-3 | TGCGCCAGCAGCCATCGACAGGGGAGACAAGAGACCCAGTACTTC | CASSHRQGRQETQYF
TRBD2 | TRBJ2-5 | NA | TRBV4-1 | TGCGCCAGCAGCCGTCTTGGGCCCGGGACTAGTAAAGAGACCCAGTACTTC | CASSRLGPGTSKETQYF
NA | TRBJ2-1 | NA | TRBV7-9 | TGTGCCACCAGGTTGGGGGCGGGCTACAATGAGCAGTTCTTC | CATRLGAGYNEQFF
NA | TRBJ2-1 | NA | TRBV9 | TGTGCCAGCAGCATAGGGGGGGGGAATGAGCAGTTCTTC | CASSIGGGNEQFF
NA | TRBJ1-2 | NA | TRBV11-2 | TGTGCCAGCAGCTTAGATGACAGGATAGGGCTAGGAGGCTACACCTTC | CASSLDDRIGLGGYTF
NA | TRBJ2-7 | NA | TRBV20-1 | TGCAGTGGGGAGAGGCTCTACGAGCAGTACTTC | CSGERLYEQYF
TRBD2 | TRBJ2-3 | once | TRBV4-2 | TGTGCCAGCAGCTTGGGACCGGGACTAGACTTAGATACGCAGTATTTT | CASSLGPGLDLDTQYF
TRBD2 | TRBJ2-5 | few | TRBV7-6 | TGTGCCAGCAGCTCTAGCGGGGGCCCGGGGGTCCAGTACTTC | CASSSSGGPGVQYF
NA | TRBJ2-1 | NA | TRBV14 | TGTGCCAGCAGCCAAGATTGGGGGCGAGACTACTACCACAATGAGCAGTTCTTC | CASSQDWGRDYYHNEQFF
NA | TRBJ1-1 | NA | TRBV2 | TGTGCCAGCATCCCGACAAGAAACACTGAAGCTTTCTTT | CASIPTRNTEAFF
TRBD2 | TRBJ2-1 | NA | TRBV25-1 | TGTGCCAGCAAGAGAGGCGGGGGACTCAATGAGCAGTTCTTC | CASKRGGGLNEQFF
NA | TRBJ2-7 | NA | TRBV4-1 | TGCGCCAGCAGCCAGTACCGGGGAAACGAGCAGTACTTC | CASSQYRGNEQYF
NA | TRBJ1-4 | NA | TRBV7-9 | TGTGCCAGCAGCAACATTGCAACTAATGAAAAACTGTTTTTT | CASSNIATNEKLFF
NA | TRBJ1-1 | NA | TRBV25-1 | TGTGCCAGCAGTTGGACAGAATCCGATGAAGCTTTCTTT | CASSWTESDEAFF
NA | TRBJ2-1 | NA | TRBV27 | TGTGCCAGCAGTTTTGCTCAGGGCGTTCCCTACAATGAGCAGTTCTTC | CASSFAQGVPYNEQFF
NA | TRBJ1-1 | NA | TRBV18 | TGTGCCAGCTCACCATGGGAGACTGAAGCTTTCTTT | CASSPWETEAFF
NA | TRBJ2-1 | NA | TRBV7-8 | TGTGCCAGCAGCTTCTCCTCTAACAATGAGCAGTTCTTC | CASSFSSNNEQFF
TRBD1 | TRBJ2-1 | NA | TRBV5-1 | TGCGCCAGCAGCGCGGGACAGGGGGTTGACAATGAGCAGTTCTTC | CASSAGQGVDNEQFF
NA | TRBJ2-5 | NA | TRBV7-8 | TGTGCCAGCAGCTTAGGTTTGCGGGGCTGGGAGGAGACCCAGTACTTC | CASSLGLRGWEETQYF
NA | TRBJ2-7 | once | TRBV9 | TGTGCCAGCAGCGTAGGCGGGAACTACGAGCAGTACTTC | CASSVGGNYEQYF
NA | TRBJ2-2 | NA | TRBV7-6 | TGTGCCAGCAGCTTAGCATTCGGGGGGCGAAACACCGGGGAGCTGTTTTTT | CASSLAFGGRNTGELFF
NA | TRBJ1-3 | NA | TRBV6-5 | TGTGCCAGCAGTCCCCGGGACATCCGAAACACCATATATTTT | CASSPRDIRNTIYF
NA | TRBJ1-1 | NA | TRBV6-6 | TGTGCCAGCAGTTACACAGAATCGAACACTGAAGCTTTCTTT | CASSYTESNTEAFF
NA | TRBJ1-3 | NA | TRBV5-1 | TGCGCCAGCAGCTTGGTCGGGCCAGGGGTCGGAAACACCATATATTTT | CASSLVGPGVGNTIYF
NA | TRBJ1-1 | NA | TRBV12-5 | TGTGCTAGTGGTTTGTCCGGGGAGGCTTTCTTT | CASGLSGEAFF
TRBD2 | TRBJ2-7 | NA | TRBV9 | TGTGCCAGCAGCTATGGGACTAGCGGGACATTCTACGAGCAGTACTTC | CASSYGTSGTFYEQYF
TRBD1 | TRBJ2-3 | NA | TRBV5-1 | TGCGCCAGCAGCGGAGGACAGGGGAGCACAGATACGCAGTATTTT | CASSGGQGSTDTQYF
NA | TRBJ2-7 | NA | TRBV6-6 | TGTGCCAGCAGGAGAGGACAGAATCTCTACGAGCAGTACTTC | CASRRGQNLYEQYF
NA | TRBJ2-2 | NA | TRBV19 | TGTGCCAGTAGTGCCCGCCCGAGGGATACCGGGGAGCTGTTTTTT | CASSARPRDTGELFF
NA | TRBJ1-1 | few | TRBV6-5 | TGTGCCAGCAGCCCTCAACAGGGATCGAACACTGAAGCTTTCTTT | CASSPQQGSNTEAFF
TRBD2 | TRBJ2-7 | NA | TRBV7-2 | TGTGCCAGCAGCTTATCGGGCGAGGGGACTAGCGTGCAGTACTTC | CASSLSGEGTSVQYF
NA | TRBJ1-4 | NA | TRBV5-1 | TGCGCCAGCAGCTTGGCGAGGATGGAAAAACTGTTTTTT | CASSLARMEKLFF
NA | TRBJ1-3 | NA | TRBV18 | TGTGCCAGCTCACCACTTGAAACTCATCGGTCTGGAAACACCATATATTTT | CASSPLETHRSGNTIYF
TRBD1 | TRBJ1-1 | NA | TRBV4-1 | TGCGCCAGCAGCCCAGCCGGGACAGGGGGCACTGAAGCTTTCTTT | CASSPAGTGGTEAFF
NA | TRBJ1-1 | NA | TRBV18 | TGTGCCAGCTCACCACCGTCCAGGAACACTGAAGCTTTCTTT | CASSPPSRNTEAFF
NA | TRBJ2-7 | NA | TRBV7-2 | TGTGCCAGCAGCTTATCCCCAGGGGCGTACGAGCAGTACTTC | CASSLSPGAYEQYF
NA | TRBJ1-1 | NA | TRBV5-5 | TGTGCCAGCAGCTTGTCTCCGAACACTGAAGCTTTCTTT | CASSLSPNTEAFF
TRBD2 | TRBJ2-7 | NA | TRBV7-9 | TGTGCCAGCAGCTTAGTATCGGGACTAGCTGCCTACGAGCAGTACTTC | CASSLVSGLAAYEQYF